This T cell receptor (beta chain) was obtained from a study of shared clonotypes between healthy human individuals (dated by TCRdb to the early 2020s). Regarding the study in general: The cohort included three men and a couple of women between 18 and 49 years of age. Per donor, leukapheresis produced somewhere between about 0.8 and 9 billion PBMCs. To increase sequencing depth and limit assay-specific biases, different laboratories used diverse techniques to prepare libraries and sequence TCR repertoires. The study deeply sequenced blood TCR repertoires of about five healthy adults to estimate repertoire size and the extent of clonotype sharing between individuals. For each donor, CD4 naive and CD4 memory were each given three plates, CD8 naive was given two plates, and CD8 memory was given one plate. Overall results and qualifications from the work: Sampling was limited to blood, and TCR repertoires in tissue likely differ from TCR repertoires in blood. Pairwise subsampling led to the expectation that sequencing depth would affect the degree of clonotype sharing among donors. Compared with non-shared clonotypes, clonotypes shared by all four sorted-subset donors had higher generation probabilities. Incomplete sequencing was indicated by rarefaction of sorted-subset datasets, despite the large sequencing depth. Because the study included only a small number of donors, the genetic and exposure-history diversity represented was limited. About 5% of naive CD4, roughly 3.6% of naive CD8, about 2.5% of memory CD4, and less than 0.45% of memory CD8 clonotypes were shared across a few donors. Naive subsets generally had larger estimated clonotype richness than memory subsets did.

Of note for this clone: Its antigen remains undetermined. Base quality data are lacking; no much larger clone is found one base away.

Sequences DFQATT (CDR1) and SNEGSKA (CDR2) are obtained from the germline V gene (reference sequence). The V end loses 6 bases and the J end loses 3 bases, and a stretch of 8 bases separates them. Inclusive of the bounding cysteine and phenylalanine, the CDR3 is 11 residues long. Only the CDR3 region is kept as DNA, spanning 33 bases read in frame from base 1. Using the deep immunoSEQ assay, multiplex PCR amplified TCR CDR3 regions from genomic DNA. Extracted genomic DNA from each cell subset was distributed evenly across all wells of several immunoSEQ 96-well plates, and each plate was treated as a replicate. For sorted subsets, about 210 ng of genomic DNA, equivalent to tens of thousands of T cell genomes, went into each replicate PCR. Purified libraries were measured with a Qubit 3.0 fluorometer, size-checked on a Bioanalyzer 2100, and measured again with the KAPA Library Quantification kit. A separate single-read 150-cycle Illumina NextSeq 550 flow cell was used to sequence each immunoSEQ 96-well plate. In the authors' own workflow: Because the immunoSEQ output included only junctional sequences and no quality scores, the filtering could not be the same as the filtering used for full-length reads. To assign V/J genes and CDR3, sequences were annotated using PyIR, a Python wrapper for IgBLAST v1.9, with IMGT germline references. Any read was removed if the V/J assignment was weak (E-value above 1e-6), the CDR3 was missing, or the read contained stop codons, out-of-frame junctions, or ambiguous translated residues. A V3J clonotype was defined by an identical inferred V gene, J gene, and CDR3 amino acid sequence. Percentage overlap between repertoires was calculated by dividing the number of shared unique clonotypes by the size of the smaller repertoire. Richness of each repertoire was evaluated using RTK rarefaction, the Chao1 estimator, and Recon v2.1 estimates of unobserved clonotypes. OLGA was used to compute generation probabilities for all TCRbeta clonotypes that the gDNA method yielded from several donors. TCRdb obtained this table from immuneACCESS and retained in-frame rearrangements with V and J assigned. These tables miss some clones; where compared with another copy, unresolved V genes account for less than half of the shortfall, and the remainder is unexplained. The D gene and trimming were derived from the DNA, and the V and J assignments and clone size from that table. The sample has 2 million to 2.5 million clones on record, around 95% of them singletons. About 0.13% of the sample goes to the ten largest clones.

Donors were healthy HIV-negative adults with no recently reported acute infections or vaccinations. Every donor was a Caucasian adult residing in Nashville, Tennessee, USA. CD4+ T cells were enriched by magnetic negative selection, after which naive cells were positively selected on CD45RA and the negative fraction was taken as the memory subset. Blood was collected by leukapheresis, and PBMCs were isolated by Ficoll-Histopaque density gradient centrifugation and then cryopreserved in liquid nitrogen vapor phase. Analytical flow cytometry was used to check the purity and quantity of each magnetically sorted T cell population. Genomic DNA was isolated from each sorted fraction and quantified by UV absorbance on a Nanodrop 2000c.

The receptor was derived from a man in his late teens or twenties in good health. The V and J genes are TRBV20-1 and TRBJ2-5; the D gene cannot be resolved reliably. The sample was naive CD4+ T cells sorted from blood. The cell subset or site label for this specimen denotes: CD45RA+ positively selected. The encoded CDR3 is CSAGSKETQYF. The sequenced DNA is TGCAGTGCGGGCAGCAAAGAGACCCAGTACTTC.